This TCR beta chain originates from a study of post-analysis software for immune sequencing data (dated by TCRdb to about 2015). Some background on the complete study: Relapsing-remitting, secondary progressive and progressive-relapsing multiple sclerosis were recorded as disease courses, and subtype annotation was lacking for some patients. The multiple sclerosis patient repertoires were compared with around ten previously published healthy control repertoires from donors aged roughly 6 to 25 years. A subset of samples was prepared in parallel using single-end sample barcoding, then pooled and co-amplified after Illumina adapter ligation. Overall study results and their limits: Strong co-clustering of samples prepared in the same batch was shown by direct clustering with F measure, prompting a batch-effect correction. Patients showed significantly higher frequencies than controls for about 5 TRBV segments, among them TRBV5-6, TRBV5-1 and TRBV20-1. The control group was slightly older than the multiple sclerosis patient group. Compared with controls, multiple sclerosis patients had significantly lower normalized Chao1 diversity, a finding suggesting substantial peripheral T-cell clonal expansion.

This clonotype was observed a handful of times. Its binding antigen is unknown. No base qualities exist here, and no much larger clone lies one base off it. Library generation was performed with PCR. The sample was run on an Illumina HiSeq 2500. Unique molecular identifiers were incorporated into TCR beta cDNA libraries to reduce PCR and sequencing biases. Per 1 to 10 million input T cells, some 500,000 cDNA molecules were obtained, such that each molecule approximated one T cell. The patient libraries were prepared and sequenced using the same protocol as the earlier healthy control dataset. Samples belonging to the same batch were prepared together, multiplexed and sequenced on a shared HiSeq lane. In the original analysis: MIGEC handled the raw barcoded reads, throwing out single-read molecular identifier groups before consensus assembly and CDR3 extraction. VDJtools was used for post-analysis of the clonotype tables, with diversity normalized by down-sampling every dataset to the smallest sample size. In repertoire overlap clustering, CDR3 amino acid sequences, but not nucleotide sequences, were matched to correct batch-related cross-sample contamination. Through fastp at Q25 and MiXCR, TCRdb rebuilt clones from the public reads, retaining in-frame beta chains. Rows are combined by CDR3 protein, so each entry shows the most common genes and DNA. None of the V and J calls come from the authors' own analysis; TCRdb made them. Counted in this sample were approximately 730,000 distinct CDR3 sequences; under 60% of them appeared once. The ten largest clones add up to roughly 5.2% of the sample.

To demonstrate the VDJtools post-analysis software, the study profiled TCR beta repertoires from the peripheral blood of 13 young patients with multiple sclerosis. The patients with multiple sclerosis were children and adolescents between 6 and 15 years of age. Counted from cysteine to phenylalanine, this CDR3 has 14 amino acids. Here the CDR3 DNA is all that survives: 42 bases in frame from base 1. Per the germline V gene, MNHEY is the CDR1 and SVGAGI is the CDR2. Trimming at the junction amounts to 0 bases on V and 4 bases on J, and the germline ends lie 9 bases apart. The sequence links TRBV6-5 to TRBJ1-1, with the D gene uncertain. The receptor was derived from a girl aged 10 to 17 with multiple sclerosis. The sequenced sample consisted of blood. The CDR3: CASSYSWQATEAFF. The DNA sequence is TGTGCCAGCAGTTACTCGTGGCAGGCCACTGAAGCTTTCTTT.